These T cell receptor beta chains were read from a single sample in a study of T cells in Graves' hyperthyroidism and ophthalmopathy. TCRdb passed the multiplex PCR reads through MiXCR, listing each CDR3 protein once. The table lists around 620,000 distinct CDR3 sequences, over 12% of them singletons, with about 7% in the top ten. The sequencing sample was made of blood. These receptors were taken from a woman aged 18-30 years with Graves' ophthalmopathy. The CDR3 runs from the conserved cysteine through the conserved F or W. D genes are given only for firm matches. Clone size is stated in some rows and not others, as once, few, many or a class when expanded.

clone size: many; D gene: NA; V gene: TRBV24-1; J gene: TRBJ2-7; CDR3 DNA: TGTGCCACCAGTAATAATGTCAACAACGAGCAGTACTTC; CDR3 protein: CATSNNVNNEQYF
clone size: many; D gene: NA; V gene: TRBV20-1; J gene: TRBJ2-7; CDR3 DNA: TGCAGTGCTCCTGCAGGGGACGGAAGCTCCTACGAGCAGTACTTC; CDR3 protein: CSAPAGDGSSYEQYF
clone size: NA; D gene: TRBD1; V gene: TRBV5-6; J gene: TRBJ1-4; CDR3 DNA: TGTGCCAGCAGCTCGCCGGGACAGGGGAAGAATCGGCCAACTAATGAAAAACTGTTTTTT; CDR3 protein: CASSSPGQGKNRPTNEKLFF
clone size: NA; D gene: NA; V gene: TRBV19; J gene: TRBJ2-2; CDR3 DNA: TGTGCCAGTAGTATAACGCGGAGAACCGGGGAGCTGTTTTTT; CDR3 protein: CASSITRRTGELFF
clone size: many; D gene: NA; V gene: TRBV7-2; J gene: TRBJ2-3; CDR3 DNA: TGTGCCAGCAGCTTAACCTGGACAGATACGCAGTATTTT; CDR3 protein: CASSLTWTDTQYF
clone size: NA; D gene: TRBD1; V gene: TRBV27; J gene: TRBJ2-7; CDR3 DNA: TGTGCCAGCAGGGGACAGGCCTCCTACGAGCAGTACTTC; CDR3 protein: CASRGQASYEQYF
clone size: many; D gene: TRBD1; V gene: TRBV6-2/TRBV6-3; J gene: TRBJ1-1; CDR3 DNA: TGTGCCAGCACGGGACAGGGGGTGTGGACTGAAGCTTTCTTT; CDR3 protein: CASTGQGVWTEAFF
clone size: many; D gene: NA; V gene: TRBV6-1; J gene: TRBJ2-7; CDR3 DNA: TGTGCCAGCAAAAAGGTAACAGGGCGCTACGAGCAGTACTTC; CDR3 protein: CASKKVTGRYEQYF
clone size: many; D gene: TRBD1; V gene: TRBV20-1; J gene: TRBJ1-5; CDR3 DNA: TGCAGTGCTACGAAACAGGGGGGGGATCAGCCCCAGCATTTT; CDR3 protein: CSATKQGGDQPQHF
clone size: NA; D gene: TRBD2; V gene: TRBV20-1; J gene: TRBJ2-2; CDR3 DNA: TGCAGTGCTCTGGGCGGGAGGAACACCGGGGAGCTGTTTTTT; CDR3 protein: CSALGGRNTGELFF
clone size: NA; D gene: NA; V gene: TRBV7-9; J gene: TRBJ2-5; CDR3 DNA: TGTGCCAGCAGCTCCAACCGACAGACATCCCAAGAGACCCAGTACTTC; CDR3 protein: CASSSNRQTSQETQYF
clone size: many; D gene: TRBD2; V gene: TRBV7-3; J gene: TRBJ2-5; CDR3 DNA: TGTGCCAGCAGCTTAGGGGTTAGCGGGTTGGAGACCCAGTACTTC; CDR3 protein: CASSLGVSGLETQYF
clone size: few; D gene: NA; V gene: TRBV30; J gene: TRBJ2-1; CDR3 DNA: TGTGCCTGGAGTGCCGGGACAACTTCCCACAATGAGCAGTTCTTC; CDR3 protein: CAWSAGTTSHNEQFF
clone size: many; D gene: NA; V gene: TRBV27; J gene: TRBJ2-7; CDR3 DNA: TGTGCCAGCAGTTTACAGGGAACAAAATACGAGCAGTACTTC; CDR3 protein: CASSLQGTKYEQYF
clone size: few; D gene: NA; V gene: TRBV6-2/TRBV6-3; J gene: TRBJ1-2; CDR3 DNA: TGTGCCAGCGCAGGGATTAACTATGGCTACACCTTC; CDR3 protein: CASAGINYGYTF
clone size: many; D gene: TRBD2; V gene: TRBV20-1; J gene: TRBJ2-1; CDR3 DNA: TGCAGTGCTCCGGGACTAGCGGGAGGGCAGGCCAATGAGCAGTTCTTC; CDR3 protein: CSAPGLAGGQANEQFF
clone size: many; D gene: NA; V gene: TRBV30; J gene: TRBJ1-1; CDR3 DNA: TGTGCCTGGAGTTTGCCAGGGAGGCGGACTGAAGCTTTCTTT; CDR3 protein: CAWSLPGRRTEAFF
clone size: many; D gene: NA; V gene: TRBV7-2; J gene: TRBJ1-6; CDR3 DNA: TGTGCCAGCAGCTTAGTGGCAAGCTCCTATAATTCACCCCTCCACTTT; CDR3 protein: CASSLVASSYNSPLHF
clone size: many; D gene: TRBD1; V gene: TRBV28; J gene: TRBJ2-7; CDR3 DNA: TGTGCCAGCAGTCGCCGGGACAGGCCCTACGAGCAGTACTTC; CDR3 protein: CASSRRDRPYEQYF
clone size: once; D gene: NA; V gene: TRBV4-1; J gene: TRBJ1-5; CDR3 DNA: TGCGCCAGCAGCCAGGGGCGGACAGTACCCTATAGCAATCAGCCCCAGCATTTT; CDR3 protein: CASSQGRTVPYSNQPQHF
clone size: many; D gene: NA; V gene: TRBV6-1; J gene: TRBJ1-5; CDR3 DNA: TGTGCCAGCAGCGCCGGGACTGTAACCCAGCCCCAGCATTTT; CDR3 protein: CASSAGTVTQPQHF
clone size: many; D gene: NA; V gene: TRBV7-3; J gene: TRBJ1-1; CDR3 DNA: TGTGCCAGCAGCTTAAGAGGGATACAGAACACTGAAGCTTTCTTT; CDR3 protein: CASSLRGIQNTEAFF
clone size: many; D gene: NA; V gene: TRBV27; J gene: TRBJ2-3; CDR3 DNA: TGTGCCAGCAGTCCACAGGTTTTCGGGACAGATACGCAGTATTTT; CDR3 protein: CASSPQVFGTDTQYF
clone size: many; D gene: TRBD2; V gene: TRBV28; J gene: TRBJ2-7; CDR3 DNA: TGTGCCAGCAAGAGCGGGATAACCTACGAGCAGTACTTC; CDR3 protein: CASKSGITYEQYF
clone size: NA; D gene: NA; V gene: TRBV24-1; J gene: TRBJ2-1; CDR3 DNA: TGTGCCACCAGTGATGGTAAAGGATCCAGCGGTCAGCAGTTCTTC; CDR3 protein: CATSDGKGSSGQQFF
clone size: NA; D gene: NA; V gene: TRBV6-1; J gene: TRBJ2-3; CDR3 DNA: TGTGCCAGCAGCCGATCCCCAGGGGCAGGCACAGATACGCAGTATTTT; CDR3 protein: CASSRSPGAGTDTQYF
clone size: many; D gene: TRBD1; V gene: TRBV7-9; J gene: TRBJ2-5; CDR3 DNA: TGTGCCAGCAGCGCGGACAGGTTCGGGGAGACCCAGTACTTC; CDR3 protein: CASSADRFGETQYF
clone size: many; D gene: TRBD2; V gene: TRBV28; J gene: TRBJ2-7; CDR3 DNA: TGTGCCAGCAGTTGGGGGGGCTCCTACGAGCAGTACTTC; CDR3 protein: CASSWGGSYEQYF
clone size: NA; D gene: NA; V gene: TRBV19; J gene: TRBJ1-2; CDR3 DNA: TGTGCCAGTAGTTCCCCGGGACCGATTTATGGCTACACCTTC; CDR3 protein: CASSSPGPIYGYTF
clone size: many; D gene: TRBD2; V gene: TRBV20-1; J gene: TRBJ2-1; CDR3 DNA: TGCAGTGCTAGAGATAGTAGCGGGATTGGCAATGAGCAGTTCTTC; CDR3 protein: CSARDSSGIGNEQFF
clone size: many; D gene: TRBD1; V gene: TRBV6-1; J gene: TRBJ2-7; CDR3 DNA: TGTGCCAGCAAGCCGGGACAGTGGTCCTACGAGCAGTACTTC; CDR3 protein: CASKPGQWSYEQYF
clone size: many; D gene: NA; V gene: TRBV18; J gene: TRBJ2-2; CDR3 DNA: TGTGCCAGCTCCCTCCGGGACGATTCTTCCGGGGAGCTGTTTTTT; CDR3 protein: CASSLRDDSSGELFF
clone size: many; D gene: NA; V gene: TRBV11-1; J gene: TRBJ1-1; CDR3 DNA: TGTGCCAGCAGCTTCGGACGGGGGACTGAAGCTTTCTTT; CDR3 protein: CASSFGRGTEAFF
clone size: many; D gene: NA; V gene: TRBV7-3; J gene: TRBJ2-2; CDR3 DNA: TGTGCCAGCAGCTTAGGTGGCGGGCTGACGAACACCGGGGAGCTGTTTTTT; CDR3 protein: CASSLGGGLTNTGELFF
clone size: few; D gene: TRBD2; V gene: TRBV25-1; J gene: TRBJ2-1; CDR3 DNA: TGTGCCAGCAGTGAGGGTGGGGGACTATCCTACAATGAGCAGTTCTTC; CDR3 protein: CASSEGGGLSYNEQFF
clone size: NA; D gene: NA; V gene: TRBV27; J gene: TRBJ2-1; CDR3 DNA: TGTGCCAGCAGTGTACCGGGGTGGTACAATGAGCAGTTCTTC; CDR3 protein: CASSVPGWYNEQFF
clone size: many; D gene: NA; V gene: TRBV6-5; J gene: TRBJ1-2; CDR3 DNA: TGTGCCAGCAGTTACTCTACAGGGAGCAACTATGGCTACACCTTC; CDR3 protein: CASSYSTGSNYGYTF
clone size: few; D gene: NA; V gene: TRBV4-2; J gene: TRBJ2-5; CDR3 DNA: TGTGCCAGCAGCCAAGAGGCAGGGGAGGTGGGTAAAGAGACCCAGTACTTC; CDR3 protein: CASSQEAGEVGKETQYF
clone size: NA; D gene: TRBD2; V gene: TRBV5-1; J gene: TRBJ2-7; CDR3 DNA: TGCGCCAGCAGCCAATCCCCGGGGGGTTACGAGCAGTACTTC; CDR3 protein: CASSQSPGGYEQYF
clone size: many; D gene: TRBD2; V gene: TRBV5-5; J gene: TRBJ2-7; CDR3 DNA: TGTGCCAGCAGTTCTAGCGGGAGAACCTACGAGCAGTACTTC; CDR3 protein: CASSSSGRTYEQYF
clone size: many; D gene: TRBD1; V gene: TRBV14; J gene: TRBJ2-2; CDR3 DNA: TGTGCCAGCAGCCCATGGACAGGGCGCAACACCGGGGAGCTGTTTTTT; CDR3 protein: CASSPWTGRNTGELFF
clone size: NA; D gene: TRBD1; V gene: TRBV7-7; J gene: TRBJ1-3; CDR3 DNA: TGTGCTAGCAGCCTCGCACAGGGGTCTGGAAACACCATATATTTT; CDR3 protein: CASSLAQGSGNTIYF
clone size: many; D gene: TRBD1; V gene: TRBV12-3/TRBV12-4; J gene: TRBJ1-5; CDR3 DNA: TGTGCCAGCAGTCTCGGACAGGGGATAAGCGCCCAGCATTTT; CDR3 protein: CASSLGQGISAQHF
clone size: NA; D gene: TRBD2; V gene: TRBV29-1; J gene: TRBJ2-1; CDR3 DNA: TGCAGCGTTGGGTCGGAACTAGCGGCCTTCAATGAGCAGTTCTTC; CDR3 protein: CSVGSELAAFNEQFF
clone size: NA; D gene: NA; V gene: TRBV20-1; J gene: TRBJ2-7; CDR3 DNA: TGCAGTGCCAATAAAGCGGGTAGCTCCTACGAGCAGTACTTC; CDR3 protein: CSANKAGSSYEQYF
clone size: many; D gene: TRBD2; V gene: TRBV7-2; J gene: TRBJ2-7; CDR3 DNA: TGTGCCAGCAGCCCCGAGACTAGCGGGAGGTCCGAGCAGTACTTC; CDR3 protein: CASSPETSGRSEQYF
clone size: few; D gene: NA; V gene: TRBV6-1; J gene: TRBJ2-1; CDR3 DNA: TGTGCCAGCCGGGACCTTATCGGGACCCAAGACAATGAGCAGTTCTTC; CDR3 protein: CASRDLIGTQDNEQFF
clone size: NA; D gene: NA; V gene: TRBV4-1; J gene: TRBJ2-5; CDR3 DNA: TGCACCAGCAGCCCTCGAAGAGGACAGACCCAGTACTTC; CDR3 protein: CTSSPRRGQTQYF
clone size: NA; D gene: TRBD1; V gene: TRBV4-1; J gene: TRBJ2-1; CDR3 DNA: TGCGCCAGCAGCCAATATCCACCCTCCGACGAACAGGGGGCCTACAATGAGCAGTTCTTT; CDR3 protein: CASSQYPPSDEQGAYNEQFF
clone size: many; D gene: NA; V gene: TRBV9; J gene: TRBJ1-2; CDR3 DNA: TGTGCCAGCAGCGTATCCGGGTCTAGCTATGGCTACACCTTC; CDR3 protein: CASSVSGSSYGYTF
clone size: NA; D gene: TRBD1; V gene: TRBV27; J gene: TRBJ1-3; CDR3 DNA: TGTGCCAGCAGTACAGGGGGTACTGGAAACACCATATATTTT; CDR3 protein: CASSTGGTGNTIYF
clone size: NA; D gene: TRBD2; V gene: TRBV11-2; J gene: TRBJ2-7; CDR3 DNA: TGTGCCAGCAGCGAGGAACTAGGGCCTAGCGGGCGCTCCTACGAGCAGTACTTC; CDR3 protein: CASSEELGPSGRSYEQYF